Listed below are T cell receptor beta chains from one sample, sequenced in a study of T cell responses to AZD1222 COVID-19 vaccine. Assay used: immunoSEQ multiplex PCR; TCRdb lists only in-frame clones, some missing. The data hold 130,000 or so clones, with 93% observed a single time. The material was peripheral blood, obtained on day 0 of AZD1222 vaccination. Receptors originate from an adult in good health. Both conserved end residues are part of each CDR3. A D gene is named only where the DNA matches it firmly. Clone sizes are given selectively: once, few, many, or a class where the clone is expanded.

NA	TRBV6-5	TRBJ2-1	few	TGTGCCAGCAGGTCGGCGGGGCTAGCGCCACATGAGCAGTTCTTC	CASRSAGLAPHEQFF
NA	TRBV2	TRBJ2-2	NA	TGTGCCAGCAGTATCCAGGGGCGGACCGGGGAGCTGTTTTTT	CASSIQGRTGELFF
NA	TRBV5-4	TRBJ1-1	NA	TGTGCCAGCAGCTGGGGGAACACTGAAGCTTTCTTT	CASSWGNTEAFF
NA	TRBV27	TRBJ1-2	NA	TGTGCCAGCAGTTTACGGGCAGCGGAGGGGCATGGCTACACCTTC	CASSLRAAEGHGYTF
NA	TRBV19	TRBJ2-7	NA	TGTGCCAGTAGTATATTCCCTGGAGAAGGGACGAACTTC	CASSIFPGEGTNF
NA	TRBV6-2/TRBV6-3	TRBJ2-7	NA	TGTGCCAGCAGCCTCCTTGGGGGCTACGAGCAGTACTTC	CASSLLGGYEQYF
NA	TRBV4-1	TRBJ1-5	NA	TGCGCCAGCAGCCAAGAACCGGCTTTCGGCCAGCCCCAGCATTTT	CASSQEPAFGQPQHF
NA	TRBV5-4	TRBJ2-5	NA	TGTGCCAGCAGCTTGAGGGAGACCCAGTACTTC	CASSLRETQYF
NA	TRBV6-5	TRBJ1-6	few	TGTGCCAGCAGTTATATAAGGGTTGGCTCACCCCTCCACTTT	CASSYIRVGSPLHF
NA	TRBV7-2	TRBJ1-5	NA	TGTGCCAGCAGCCCGGGACCAACTGGGCAGCCCCAGCATTTT	CASSPGPTGQPQHF